This is a list of T cell receptor beta chains from one sample in a study of T cell responses to AZD1222 COVID-19 vaccine. The repertoire was sequenced with immunoSEQ multiplex PCR; TCRdb's copy has only in-frame clones and lacks some. Here the sample spans approximately 110,000 clones, 88% being singletons. The starting material was peripheral blood, obtained on day 0 of AZD1222 vaccination. All receptors come from an adult in good health. Each CDR3 is given with its conserved first and last residue. A D gene is named only where the DNA matches it firmly. Size is omitted from some rows. Given values are once, few, many or a class for expanded clones.

j_call d_call v_call clone_size cdr3_nt cdr3_aa
TRBJ1-1 TRBD1 TRBV27 NA TGTGCCAGCAACCTAGACAGGGGCGGCACTGAAGCTTTCTTT CASNLDRGGTEAFF
TRBJ1-1 NA TRBV6-1 once TGTGCCAGCAGTGAAGCCAGCCGCACTGAAGCTTTCTTT CASSEASRTEAFF
TRBJ1-3 NA TRBV28 NA TGTGCCAGCAGCGGTAGGGTTTCCCAGAGGAACACCATATATTTT CASSGRVSQRNTIYF
TRBJ2-7 TRBD2 TRBV29-1 NA TGCAGCGGATTAGCGGGAGAAGGTAACGAGCAGTACTTC CSGLAGEGNEQYF
TRBJ2-1 NA TRBV15 few TGTGCCACCGAAATGGGCGCGGGCACATCCTACAATGAGCAGTTCTTC CATEMGAGTSYNEQFF
TRBJ1-6 TRBD1 TRBV18 NA TGTGCCAGCTCGGGGGACAGATCTTCACCCCTCCACTTT CASSGDRSSPLHF
TRBJ2-5 TRBD2 TRBV19 NA TGTGCCAGTAGTATGTCCGGACTAGCGGGAGAGTACTTC CASSMSGLAGEYF
TRBJ1-2 NA TRBV7-9 NA TGTGCCAGCAGCTTATTAGGGGAGGGTGGCTACACCTTC CASSLLGEGGYTF
TRBJ2-7 NA TRBV11-3 NA TGTGCCAGCCGGAGGGGAACGGGCGAGCAGTACTTC CASRRGTGEQYF
TRBJ2-7 TRBD2 TRBV5-6 NA TGTGCCAGCAGCCGAGGACTAGGGTCCTACGAGCAGTACTTC CASSRGLGSYEQYF
TRBJ2-3 NA TRBV7-9 NA TGTGCCAGCAGCTTCCTCGGTGATACGCAGTATTTT CASSFLGDTQYF
TRBJ1-6 NA TRBV6-6 NA TGTGCCAGCAGTGGGGGCGGGGCCACCCTCCACTTT CASSGGGATLHF
TRBJ2-7 NA TRBV28 NA TGTGCCAGCAGTTTGAGAAGAGAGCAGTACTTC CASSLRREQYF
TRBJ2-7 NA TRBV29-1 NA TGCAGCGTTGATACACCGATTGACGACGAGCAGTACTTC CSVDTPIDDEQYF
TRBJ1-2 TRBD1 TRBV18 NA TGTGCCAGCTCACCCACGGACAGGGGGATAGGCTATGGCTACACCTTC CASSPTDRGIGYGYTF
TRBJ1-1 NA TRBV2 NA TGTGCCAGCAGTTTACAGGGTGGAAGAAACACTGAAGCTTTCTTT CASSLQGGRNTEAFF
TRBJ1-1 NA TRBV28 once TGTGCCAGCAGTTCCGCAGGGCAGAACACTGAAGCTTTCTTT CASSSAGQNTEAFF
TRBJ2-7 NA TRBV28 NA TGTGCCAGCAGTTACTCCTACGAGCAGTACTTC CASSYSYEQYF
TRBJ1-2 NA TRBV16 NA TGTGCCAGCAGCCCCTCGGGGGGCGACGGCTACACCTTC CASSPSGGDGYTF
TRBJ2-2 NA TRBV4-1 NA TGCGCCAGCAGCCGAGCCCCGGCCGGGGAGCTGTTTTTT CASSRAPAGELFF
TRBJ1-3 TRBD1 TRBV7-8 NA TGTGCCAGCAGCCGAGGACAGGTGGATGGAAACACCATATATTTT CASSRGQVDGNTIYF
TRBJ1-2 NA TRBV28 NA TGTGCCAGCGAGAGAAACTATGGCTACACCTTC CASERNYGYTF
TRBJ1-5 NA TRBV6-2/TRBV6-3 few TGTGCCAGCAGTGCCAACCCGGCGGAAACTTGGCAGCCCCAGCATTTT CASSANPAETWQPQHF
TRBJ1-1 TRBD1 TRBV5-1 NA TGCGCCAGCAGCCAGGGGGCTGGGGCCACTGAAGCTTTCTTT CASSQGAGATEAFF
TRBJ2-5 NA TRBV3-1/TRBV3-2 NA TGTGCCAGCAGCCCCTGGCGGGGTGGAGAGACCCAGTACTTC CASSPWRGGETQYF
TRBJ2-1 NA TRBV6-4 NA TGTGCCAGCAGTGTAGGGGCTAGCACGAATGAGCAGTTCTTC CASSVGASTNEQFF
TRBJ1-4 TRBD1 TRBV7-8 NA TGTGCCAGCAGCTTGGACAGGGCGCGAGAAAAACTGTTTTTT CASSLDRAREKLFF
TRBJ2-3 NA TRBV15 once TGTGCCACCAGCAGAGTGGCAGATACGCAGTATTTT CATSRVADTQYF
TRBJ1-5 NA TRBV4-1 NA TGCGCCAGCAGCCAAGTAGTAAGGGGACAGCCCCAGCATTTT CASSQVVRGQPQHF
TRBJ2-1 TRBD2 TRBV5-4 NA TGTGCCAGCAGCTCTTCTGGGAGGGCCGTTTATGAGCAGTTCTTC CASSSSGRAVYEQFF
TRBJ2-5 NA TRBV5-4 NA TGTGCCAGCAGCTTAAGACTCGCAGGGACAGAGACCCAGTACTTC CASSLRLAGTETQYF
TRBJ2-1 TRBD2 TRBV5-4 NA TGTGCCAGCAGCCCATATCTAGCGGGAGTAATAGATGAGCAGTTCTTC CASSPYLAGVIDEQFF
TRBJ2-7 NA TRBV4-3 NA TGCGCCAGCAGCCAAGCCGCGGGGCGAAGCTCCTACGAGCAGTACTTC CASSQAAGRSSYEQYF
TRBJ1-2 NA TRBV6-5 NA TGTGCCAGCAGTTACCTTAGAGGGGCTAACTATGGCTACACCTTC CASSYLRGANYGYTF
TRBJ1-5 NA TRBV4-3 NA TGCGCCAGCAGCCAAGATCGGGGGGGATATAGCAATCAGCCCCAGCATTTT CASSQDRGGYSNQPQHF
TRBJ1-1 NA TRBV5-5 NA TGTGCCAGCAGCACCAGGGCCGTGAACACTGAAGCTTTCTTT CASSTRAVNTEAFF
TRBJ1-6 TRBD1 TRBV6-5 NA TGTGCCAGCAGGGACAGGGAAAATTCACCCCTCCACTTT CASRDRENSPLHF
TRBJ1-2 TRBD1 TRBV4-3 NA TGCGCCAGCAGCCAAGGGGACGGGCCAGGGGGCGATGGCTACACCTTC CASSQGDGPGGDGYTF
TRBJ1-6 NA TRBV6-6 few TGTGCCAGCAGTCCGGGGAGCCCTAGCTCCTATAATTCACCCCTCCACTTT CASSPGSPSSYNSPLHF
TRBJ2-2 NA TRBV3-1/TRBV3-2 NA TGTGCCAGCAGCCCCAGAACTGACACCGGGGAGCTGTTTTTT CASSPRTDTGELFF
TRBJ1-1 NA TRBV18 NA TGTGCCAGCTCACTCGACGGAAGGAACACTGAAGCTTTCTTT CASSLDGRNTEAFF
TRBJ1-6 NA TRBV30 NA TGTGCCTGGAGTGTCACAAGGACATCAACTTATAATTCACCCCTCCACTTT CAWSVTRTSTYNSPLHF
TRBJ1-1 NA TRBV28 once TGTGCCAGCAGCGAATTGAACACTGAAGCTTTCTTT CASSELNTEAFF
TRBJ1-2 TRBD1 TRBV5-1 once TGCGCCAGCAGCCTGGACAGGGCGGGGAAGGGCTACACCTTC CASSLDRAGKGYTF
TRBJ2-1 NA TRBV5-1 NA TGCGCCAGCAGCTTGGAAAGTCAGACTCGAAACAATGAGCAGTTCTTC CASSLESQTRNNEQFF
TRBJ2-7 NA TRBV28 NA TGTGCCAGCAGTTTGAACTTCTCCTACGAGCAGTACTTC CASSLNFSYEQYF
TRBJ2-2 NA TRBV7-2 NA TGTGCCAGCAGCCCCGGGGGCCATGGGAACACCGGGGAGCTGTTTTTT CASSPGGHGNTGELFF
TRBJ1-1 TRBD1 TRBV7-2 NA TGTGCCAGCAGCTTATGGGGCGGTCTGTCAGGGGGGACTGAAGCTTTCTTT CASSLWGGLSGGTEAFF
TRBJ1-1 NA TRBV11-3 NA TGTGCCAGCAGCCCTGGGAGGCGGGGCACTGAAGCTTTCTTT CASSPGRRGTEAFF
TRBJ2-4 NA TRBV19 NA TGTGCCAGTAGAAGCCGGGACGGTAAAAACATTCAGTACTTC CASRSRDGKNIQYF
TRBJ1-2 NA TRBV3-1/TRBV3-2 NA TGTGCCAGCAGCCTTAGGACAGCTTTCTATGGCTACACCTTC CASSLRTAFYGYTF
TRBJ1-2 TRBD1 TRBV7-9 NA TGTGCCAGCAGCTTAGGCTACGACAGGGGCTATGGCTACACCTTC CASSLGYDRGYGYTF
TRBJ1-1 NA TRBV3-1/TRBV3-2 NA TGTGCCAGCAGCGATTCCCCCTCTCGCGGAGGGTCTAAGGGGGAAGCTTTCTTT CASSDSPSRGGSKGEAFF
TRBJ2-7 NA TRBV4-2 NA TGTGCCAGCAGCCAAGAACCCCAGGGACTCTACGAGCAGTACTTC CASSQEPQGLYEQYF
TRBJ1-2 TRBD1 TRBV6-4 NA TGTGCCAGCAGTGACTCGGACAGGGGTTATGGCTACACCTTC CASSDSDRGYGYTF
TRBJ2-7 NA TRBV6-2/TRBV6-3 NA TGTGCCAGCAGTTATGAGGCTCCCTCCTACGAGCAGTACTTC CASSYEAPSYEQYF
TRBJ1-4 NA TRBV25-1 NA TGTGCCAGCAGCGAATACCCGGGCCGTGAAAAACTGTTTTTT CASSEYPGREKLFF
TRBJ1-2 TRBD1 TRBV6-5 few TGTGCCAGCAGTACCCCGGGACAGGGCTACACCTTC CASSTPGQGYTF